A single sample is the source of the 27 T cell receptor beta chains below, sequenced in a study of response to subunit inactivated influenza vaccine. TCRdb reprocessed the RT-PCR reads via MiXCR and lists one record per CDR3 protein. The table lists about 650,000 distinct CDR3 sequences, 15% to 18% of them singletons. The sample was PBMCs from blood, taken roughly 13 days after vaccination. Receptor source: a man aged 45-60 years who received an inactivated influenza vaccine.

The rearrangement uses TRBV15 and TRBJ2-7; 7 bases are shared with TRBD1. Germline-derived CDR1 and CDR2 are LNHNV and YYDKDF (reference sequence). V gave up 2 bases and J gave up 5 bases; unmatched junction bases: 9. The CDR3 runs 15 residues. CDR3 sequence: CATSRQTGNPHEQYF. The CDR3 DNA follows: TGTGCCACCAGCAGACAGACAGGGAATCCCCACGAGCAGTACTTC.

This clonotype was observed a few times. The chain has TRBV7-9 and TRBJ1-2; 10 nucleotides match TRBD1. This CDR3 spans 14 amino acids. Germline V gives CDR1 SEHNR, CDR2 FQNEAQ (reference sequence). The ends lost 3 bases at V and 5 bases at J; junction bases unmatched: 3. The CDR3 DNA sequence: TGTGCCAGCAGCTTCGGACAGGGGGAATATGGCTACACCTTC. This encodes CASSFGQGEYGYTF.

As DNA, the CDR3 is TGTGCCAGCAGCTTAGTGTTAGCGGGTGGCGGAGAGACCCAGTACTTC. This translates into CASSLVLAGGGETQYF. This rearrangement joins TRBV7-8 to TRBJ2-5, with 7 nucleotides matching TRBD2. CDR3 length: 16 amino acids. Germline assignment: CDR1 SGHVS and CDR2 FQNEAQ. After removal of 1 base from V and 4 bases from J, the junction contained 9 bases not matched to a gene.

This clonotype was seen more than once but under ten times. The chain employs TRBV12-3 or TRBV12-4 and TRBJ2-3; D may match TRBD1 or TRBD2 (6 bases each). The CDR3 is 14 residues long. V dropped 2 bases and J dropped 6 bases, with 12 bases sitting between them. CDR3 protein: CASSLTGTFDTQYF. The CDR3 nucleotides are TGTGCCAGCAGTTTAACAGGGACTTTTGATACGCAGTATTTT.

This chain connects TRBV20-1 to TRBJ2-7; TRBD1 agrees at 11 bases. The CDR3 consists of 15 residues. The germline gives CDR1 DFQATT, CDR2 SNEGSKA (reference sequence). V lost 6 bases, J lost 1 base, and 8 bases stayed unmatched. The CDR3 sequence: CSAARGTGGSYEQYF. Here the CDR3 DNA reads TGCAGTGCCGCAAGGGGGACAGGGGGTTCCTACGAGCAGTACTTC.

The rearrangement uses TRBV6-2 or TRBV6-3 and TRBJ2-1; D remains ambiguous. Trimming took 2 bases from V and 7 from J, leaving 12 bases between them. The CDR3 extends over 14 amino acids. CDR1 is MNHEY, CDR2 SVGEGT, per germline. The CDR3 is CASSYQNAGNEQFF. Here the CDR3 DNA reads TGTGCCAGCAGTTACCAAAACGCCGGGAATGAGCAGTTCTTC.

The chain is built from TRBV7-2 and TRBJ1-1; TRBD1 matches at 7 bases. Germline V gene sequence: CDR1 SGHTA, CDR2 FQGNSA. Trimming removed 2 bases from V and 0 bases from J; junction bases left unmatched: 6. The CDR3 has 16 residues. CDR3 loop: CASSLWAGGMNTEAFF. The CDR3 region has the DNA TGTGCCAGCAGCTTATGGGCAGGGGGGATGAACACTGAAGCTTTCTTT.

The rearrangement links TRBV5-1 to TRBJ1-6; TRBD1 matches at 7 bases. Losses at the gene ends were 2 bases for V and 7 bases for J; bases not matched to a gene: 3. The CDR3 is 14 amino acids. Germline CDR1 reads SGHRS; CDR2 reads YFSETQ. The CDR3 region is CASSFTGDNSPLHF. CDR3 coding DNA: TGCGCCAGCAGCTTCACAGGGGACAATTCACCCCTCCACTTT.

This clonotype was found a few times. This rearrangement joins TRBV6-2 or TRBV6-3 to TRBJ2-5, with 8 bases lining up with TRBD2. CDR3 length: 15 amino acids. Germline V gives CDR1 MNHEY, CDR2 SVGEGT. With V trimmed by 0 bases and J by 4 bases, 4 bases remained unmatched. In nucleotides, the CDR3 is TGTGCCAGCAGTTACTCTTACAGCGGGAGAGAGACCCAGTACTTC. Protein: CASSYSYSGRETQYF.

This clonotype was seen ten or more times. The chain links TRBV11-2 to TRBJ2-2, with D possibly matching TRBD1 (6 bases). The V gene's germline CDR1 is SGHAT and CDR2 FQNNGV. This CDR3 spans 13 amino acids. V was trimmed by 5 bases and J by 5 bases, leaving 9 bases between them. The CDR3 region is CASSKGGTGELFF. Here the CDR3 DNA reads TGTGCCAGCAGCAAAGGGGGAACCGGGGAGCTGTTTTTT.

This clonotype has a handful of counts. The CDR3 DNA reads TGTGCCAGCAGTCCCGGACTGGGGAGGGGCAATGAGCAGTTCTTC. Its translation is CASSPGLGRGNEQFF. This chain joins TRBV6-2 or TRBV6-3 and TRBJ2-1; TRBD2 aligns across 7 bases. This CDR3 is built from 15 residues. Germline trimming cut 5 bases from V and 6 bases from J; bases unmatched to any gene: 10. Germline assignment: CDR1 MNHEY and CDR2 SVGEGT.

This clonotype was recorded at least ten times. The V gene is TRBV10-3, the J gene TRBJ2-4; D is unclear. V was pared by 10 bases and J by 9 bases, with 19 bases between. The CDR3 length is 13 residues. The V gene's germline CDR1 is ENHRY and CDR2 SYGVKD. The CDR3 reads CATLDGGVGIQYF. CDR3 nucleotide sequence: TGTGCCACCTTGGACGGTGGGGTGGGCATTCAGTACTTC.

The chain has TRBV12-3 or TRBV12-4 and TRBJ2-7; 11 bases match TRBD2. The CDR3 length is 14 residues. V dropped 7 bases and J dropped 2; count of bases not matched to a gene: 4. In DNA form, the CDR3 reads TGTGCCAGCAAAAAGGGACTAGCGGCCTACGAGCAGTACTTC. It encodes CASKKGLAAYEQYF.

This clonotype was observed many times. This sequence joins TRBV10-3 and TRBJ2-2; D gene unclear. Germline lookup yields CDR1 ENHRY and CDR2 SYGVKD. Trimming removed 0 bases from V and 0 bases from J, with 8 bases in between. This CDR3 is built from 16 residues. CDR3 loop: CAISESYGSNTGELFF. For the CDR3, the DNA is TGTGCCATCAGTGAGTCGTACGGATCGAACACCGGGGAGCTGTTTTTT.

This clonotype occurred a few times. The chain carries TRBV5-1 and TRBJ2-2; maybe TRBD1 (5 bases). CDR1 is SGHRS and CDR2 is YFSETQ in the germline V gene. The CDR3 totals 15 residues. Trimming took off 1 base at V and 3 bases at J, with 10 bases between the two ends. This CDR3 is CASSLSGSDTGELFF. The CDR3 DNA reads TGCGCCAGCAGCTTGTCAGGGTCGGACACCGGGGAGCTGTTTTTT.

This clonotype was recorded only once. The rearrangement uses TRBV20-1 and TRBJ2-3; D possibly corresponds to TRBD2 (7 bases). Trimming took off 7 bases at V and 7 bases at J, with 12 bases between the two ends. The CDR3 runs 11 residues. Germline assignment: CDR1 DFQATT and CDR2 SNEGSKA (reference sequence). The CDR3 nucleotides are TGCAGTGGGAAGGGGGGGCATACGCAGTATTTT. This sequence encodes CSGKGGHTQYF.

The table lists this clonotype with a few counts. The chain uses TRBV7-2 and TRBJ2-1, with D possibly matching TRBD2 (5 bases). This CDR3 is built from 14 residues. The V gene's germline CDR1 is SGHTA and CDR2 FQGNSA. V lost 4 bases to trimming and J lost 4 bases, with 11 bases between them. CDR3 sequence: CASSYATGYNEQFF. CDR3 nucleotide sequence: TGTGCCAGCAGCTATGCCACGGGGTACAATGAGCAGTTCTTC.

In its sample, this clonotype was seen many times. The V and J genes are TRBV5-6 and TRBJ2-5, with D possibly being TRBD2 (6 bases). Trimming stripped 0 bases from V and 3 bases from J, with 12 bases between. The CDR3 loop spans 15 amino acids. Germline-derived CDR1 and CDR2 are SGHDT and YYEEEE. CDR3 coding DNA: TGTGCCAGCAGCTTGGGACCGACTAGAAAAGAGACCCAGTACTTC. It codes for CASSLGPTRKETQYF.

In its sample, this clonotype was seen a few times. This chain connects TRBV14 to TRBJ1-4; possible D gene TRBD1, 5 bases. Germline values: CDR1 SGHDN, CDR2 FVKESK. V dropped 3 bases and J dropped 5 bases, with 10 bases sitting between them. This CDR3 contains 14 residues. The CDR3 DNA follows: TGTGCCAGCAGCCAGGGGACGGTAAATGAAAAACTGTTTTTT. Translation gives CASSQGTVNEKLFF. The complete variable domain, with remaining parts taken from reference TRBV14 and TRBJ1-4, reads EAGVTQFPSHSVIEKGQTVTLRCDPISGHDNLYWYRRVMGKEIKFLLHFVKESKQDESGMPNNRFLAERTGGTYSTLKVQPAELEDSGVYFCASSQGTVNEKLFFGSGTQLSVL.

This clonotype was counted a few times. The chain uses TRBV28 and TRBJ1-6, with 9 nucleotides matching TRBD1. The CDR3 runs to 17 residues. Trimming removed 5 bases from V and 9 bases from J; junction bases left unmatched: 14. Germline CDR1 and CDR2: MDHEN and SYDVKM. CDR3 DNA: TGTGCCAGCAGTCCGGGACAGGGCGGGGACACAAGTTCACCCCTCCACTTT. Residues: CASSPGQGGDTSSPLHF.

A few counts support this clonotype. V usage is TRBV5-1 and J usage is TRBJ2-7; D remains unclear. The germline V and J ends were trimmed by 0 bases and 4 bases, with 8 bases remaining between them. The V gene's germline CDR1 is SGHRS and CDR2 YFSETQ. The CDR3 consists of 13 residues. CDR3 region: CASSLEPIYEQYF. The CDR3 bases are TGCGCCAGCAGCTTGGAGCCGATATACGAGCAGTACTTC.

Concerning this clonotype: The junction differs from germline at one of its ends, possibly a read error. The chain has TRBV27 and TRBJ2-1; D not certain. Germline lookup yields CDR1 MNHEY and CDR2 SMNVEV (reference sequence). The CDR3 is made up of 13 amino acids. CDR3 bases: TGCGCCAGCCAGATCGGACCCTACAATGAGCAGTTCTTC. Amino acid sequence: CASQIGPYNEQFF.

This chain uses TRBV28 with TRBJ2-7, with unresolved D. V gave up 3 bases and J gave up 7 bases, with 10 bases separating them. Germline loops: CDR1 MDHEN, CDR2 SYDVKM. The CDR3 is 12 amino acids. The CDR3 loop reads CASSFPLREQYF. CDR3 nucleotides: TGTGCCAGCAGTTTTCCCTTGCGGGAGCAGTACTTC. Combining the CDR3 with reference TRBV28 and TRBJ2-7 gives the whole variable domain DVKVTQSSRYLVKRTGEKVFLECVQDMDHENMFWYRQDPGLGLRLIYFSYDVKMKEKGDIPEGYSVSREKKERFSLILESASTNQTSMYLCASSFPLREQYFGPGTRLTVT.

This clonotype was observed a handful of times. The rearrangement links TRBV3-1 to TRBJ2-5; 8 positions match TRBD2. Trimming took 3 bases from V and 2 from J; bases not matched to a gene: 14. The germline CDR1 and CDR2 sequences are LGHDT and YNNKEL (reference sequence). The CDR3 has 18 amino acids. The CDR3 is CASSQGGWRGAGQETQYF. In nucleotides, the CDR3 is TGTGCCAGCAGCCAGGGTGGGTGGCGGGGGGCTGGACAAGAGACCCAGTACTTC.

In this sample, this clonotype turned up a few times. The chain carries TRBV27 and TRBJ1-2, with TRBD1 identical over 8 bases. This CDR3 has 14 residues. The V gene's germline CDR1 is MNHEY and CDR2 SMNVEV (reference sequence). Unmatched junction bases numbered 5, after V lost 4 bases and J lost 4 bases. The CDR3 coding sequence is TGTGCCAGCAGTTCAAAGACAGGGGCCTATGGCTACACCTTC. This translates into CASSSKTGAYGYTF.

The J gene is TRBJ2-3, the V gene TRBV7-2, with D perhaps TRBD1 (6 bases). This CDR3 comprises 17 residues. Trimming stripped 1 base from V and 0 bases from J, with 14 bases between. Germline V CDR1 and CDR2: SGHTA, FQGNSA. The DNA for the CDR3 is TGTGCCAGCAGCTTAGTCCCCCCAGGGGTCAGCACAGATACGCAGTATTTT. This codes for CASSLVPPGVSTDTQYF.

V usage is TRBV12-3 or TRBV12-4 and J usage is TRBJ2-1, with 10 bases matching TRBD2. The CDR3 totals 15 residues. J was trimmed by 8 bases and V by 4 bases; bases with no gene match: 8. CDR3: CASSSLAGVGDEQFF. CDR3 nucleotide sequence: TGTGCCAGCAGTTCCCTAGCGGGGGTTGGGGATGAGCAGTTCTTC.